This TCR beta chain was obtained from a study of cytomegalovirus exposure and HLA in healthy donors. PCR was performed using 60 Vbeta and 13 Jbeta primers. The table came from immunoSEQ multiplex PCR; TCRdb's copy has only in-frame clones and leaves some out. This sample carries roughly 120,000 clones, around 72% of them seen once, and the ten largest clones take about 7.8%. Deletions cut 4 bases from V and 7 bases from J, with 14 bases between. Germline CDR1 LNHDA, CDR2 SQIVND (reference sequence). The CDR3 is made up of 14 amino acids. This chain connects TRBV19 to TRBJ1-5; D possibly corresponds to TRBD1 (5 bases). This receptor was identified in a woman in her 40s in good health and CMV-seropositive. The sample consisted of PBMCs. The CDR3 coding sequence is TGTGCCAGTAGTACCGGGAGGGGACGCCAGCCCCAGCATTTT. Protein sequence: CASSTGRGRQPQHF.